The 18 T cell receptor beta chains given below trace back to one sample, sequenced in a study of PD-L1 blockade in urothelial cancer. The table came from immunoSEQ multiplex PCR; TCRdb's copy has only in-frame clones and leaves some out. The sample has over 65,000 clones, under 90% seen once. The time point denotes: pretreatment peripheral blood. The source material was PBMCs, sampled around atezolizumab (anti-PD-L1) treatment. These receptors all stem from a man aged 65 to 85 with urothelial cancer.

The chain joins TRBV9 to TRBJ2-2, with 13 bases fitting TRBD2. The V segment lost 3 bases and the J segment 7 bases; nucleotides outside the gene matches: 6. The CDR3 is 16 amino acids. The germline gives CDR1 SGDLS, CDR2 YYNGEE. The CDR3 sequence: CASSEGLAGVSGELFF. CDR3 DNA: TGTGCCAGCAGCGAAGGACTAGCGGGAGTAAGCGGGGAGCTGTTTTTT.

V usage is TRBV18 and J usage is TRBJ2-5; 9 bases are a match to TRBD1. The CDR3 is 15 amino acids. J was trimmed by 3 bases and V by 2 bases; bases with no gene match: 4. Germline V lookup: CDR1 KGHSH, CDR2 LQKENI. Here the CDR3 DNA reads TGTGCCAGCTCACCAAGGGGACAGGGTAAAGAGACCCAGTACTTC. Encoded protein: CASSPRGQGKETQYF.

J is TRBJ2-1 and V is TRBV5-4; D remains unclear. In germline, CDR1 is SGHNT, CDR2 YYREEE (reference sequence). Trimming took off 1 base at V and 5 bases at J, with 10 bases between the two ends. The CDR3 loop spans 14 amino acids. The CDR3 here is CASSLPTVNNEQFF. The CDR3, as DNA: TGTGCCAGCAGCTTGCCCACAGTTAACAATGAGCAGTTCTTC.

The V gene is TRBV27, the J gene TRBJ1-4; weak D call: TRBD1 (5 bases). V lost 8 bases and J 4 bases, leaving 11 bases between the germline ends. In germline, CDR1 is MNHEY, CDR2 SMNVEV (reference sequence). The CDR3 spans 13 residues. CDR3 bases: TGTGCCAGCGCGGGGCGGAATAATGAAAAACTGTTTTTT. It codes for CASAGRNNEKLFF.

The chain employs TRBV7-2 and TRBJ2-7, with 8 bases aligning to TRBD1. This CDR3 is built from 15 residues. Germline CDR1 is SGHTA and CDR2 is FQGNSA. Losses at the gene ends were 1 base for V and 2 bases for J; bases not matched to a gene: 4. CDR3: CASSLDGQGTYEQYF. The DNA for the CDR3 is TGTGCCAGCAGCTTAGATGGACAGGGTACCTACGAGCAGTACTTC.

V gene TRBV7-7 combines with J gene TRBJ2-7, with D possibly matching TRBD2 (6 bases). Per germline, CDR1 SSHAT and CDR2 FNYEAQ (reference sequence). V was cut by 6 bases and J by 4 bases, with 13 bases left in between. The length of the CDR3 is 13 residues. CDR3 sequence (DNA): TGTGCCAGCAGTTTGTTTCGGGGGTACGAGCAGTACTTC. This translates into CASSLFRGYEQYF.

The chain joins TRBV18 to TRBJ2-5, with a tentative D call TRBD1 (5 bases). CDR1 KGHSH and CDR2 LQKENI come from the germline V gene. This CDR3 spans 12 amino acids. Trimming took off 2 bases at V and 13 bases at J, with 14 bases between the two ends. Here the CDR3 DNA reads TGTGCCAGCTCACCAGGCCTCAAGGGGTGGTACTTC. This codes for CASSPGLKGWYF.

This chain uses TRBV19 with TRBJ2-3; no firm D call. The CDR3 extends over 15 amino acids. Per the germline V gene, CDR1 is LNHDA and CDR2 is SQIVND (reference sequence). Trimming shortened V by 5 bases and J by 0 bases, and 12 bases separated the two germline ends. The CDR3 here is CASSPYLRSTDTQYF. The CDR3, as DNA: TGTGCCAGTAGTCCCTACCTCCGAAGCACAGATACGCAGTATTTT.

V is TRBV27 and J is TRBJ2-1; tentative D call: TRBD2 (6 bases). V lost 1 base, J lost 9 bases, and 25 bases lay in between. Germline CDR1 MNHEY, CDR2 SMNVEV (reference sequence). This CDR3 comprises 18 residues. CDR3 DNA sequence: TGTGCCAGCAGTTTATGGTACCGATTAGTGTCGGGAGACACTGAGCAGTTCTTC. Protein product: CASSLWYRLVSGDTEQFF.

The chain couples TRBV28 to TRBJ1-2; a weak D match, TRBD1 (5 bases). The CDR3 consists of 13 residues. Germline V lookup: CDR1 MDHEN, CDR2 SYDVKM. The V gene lost 8 bases and the J gene lost 3 bases, with 13 bases spanning the gap. CDR3 residues: CASVRGSDYGYTF. The CDR3 region has the DNA TGTGCCAGCGTAAGGGGTTCAGACTATGGCTACACCTTC.

This sequence joins TRBV5-1 and TRBJ1-3; 10 bases agree with TRBD1. CDR1 and CDR2 (germline): SGHRS, YFSETQ. V was clipped by 4 bases and J by 2 bases; unmatched bases: 6. This CDR3 is built from 16 residues. In DNA form, the CDR3 reads TGCGCCAGCAGCGCAGCCGGGACAGGGGCTGGAAACACCATATATTTT. Protein: CASSAAGTGAGNTIYF.

The rearrangement joins TRBV15 to TRBJ1-5, with 9 bases identical to TRBD1. The length of the CDR3 is 17 residues. The V gene end was trimmed by 0 bases and the J gene end by 1 base; junction bases not matched to a gene: 4. The germline gives CDR1 LNHNV, CDR2 YYDKDF (reference sequence). CDR3 amino acids: CATSREGQGLSNQPQHF. For the CDR3, the DNA is TGTGCCACCAGCAGAGAAGGACAGGGGCTGAGCAATCAGCCCCAGCATTTT.

V usage is TRBV5-4 and J usage is TRBJ2-4, with D possibly TRBD2 on 6 matching bases. CDR3 length equals 14 residues. Germline-derived CDR1 and CDR2 are SGHNT and YYREEE (reference sequence). Between the trimmed V and J ends, which lost 1 base and 4 bases, there was a span of 9 bases. The CDR3 here is CASSLQGLKNIQYF. The CDR3 region has the DNA TGTGCCAGCAGCTTGCAGGGACTGAAAAACATTCAGTACTTC.

The chain has TRBV13 and TRBJ1-4; TRBD1 aligns across 8 bases. The CDR3 length is 14 residues. Germline CDR1 PRHDT, CDR2 FYEKMQ (reference sequence). The V gene end was trimmed by 4 bases and the J gene end by 7 bases; junction bases not matched to a gene: 5. The CDR3 loop reads CASSSGQGSEKLFF. The CDR3 nucleotides are TGTGCCAGCAGCTCTGGACAGGGAAGTGAAAAACTGTTTTTT.

The chain uses TRBV19 and TRBJ2-7; tentative D call: TRBD1 (5 bases). V lost 7 bases to trimming and J lost 3 bases, with 13 bases between them. Germline V CDR1 and CDR2: LNHDA, SQIVND (reference sequence). This CDR3 is 13 amino acids long. The CDR3 DNA sequence: TGTGCCAGTAAGATCCCAGGGAACTACGAGCAGTACTTC. This gives the protein CASKIPGNYEQYF.

The V and J genes are TRBV9 and TRBJ2-7; the match to TRBD2 covers 9 bases. CDR3 length: 15 amino acids. CDR1 SGDLS and CDR2 YYNGEE come from the germline V gene. Unmatched junction bases numbered 5, after V lost 0 bases and J lost 4 bases. The CDR3 sequence: CASSVGTSEIYEQYF. CDR3 bases: TGTGCCAGCAGCGTAGGGACTAGCGAGATTTACGAGCAGTACTTC.

The chain couples TRBV10-3 to TRBJ2-4, with 11 bases lining up with TRBD2. J gave up 3 bases and V 0 bases, and 7 bases lay outside the gene matches. CDR1 is ENHRY and CDR2 is SYGVKD in the germline V gene. The CDR3 is 18 amino acids. CDR3 nucleotide sequence: TGTGCCATCAGTGAGTCTTTGAGTCTAGCGGGAGGCAAAAACATTCAGTACTTC. It specifies CAISESLSLAGGKNIQYF.

This chain connects TRBV2 to TRBJ1-5; D remains ambiguous. The CDR3 covers 14 residues. CDR1 and CDR2 from the germline V gene are SNHLY and FYNNEI. Trimming stripped 2 bases from V and 7 bases from J, with 12 bases between. The CDR3 bases are TGTGCCAGCAGTGAAAATCAGGTAGGCCAGCCCCAGCATTTT. This sequence encodes CASSENQVGQPQHF.